These T cell receptor beta chains were read from a single sample in a study of blood T cell repertoires in COVID-19. This table comes from immunoSEQ multiplex PCR, and its TCRdb copy is limited to in-frame clones, with some not included. The sample lists approximately 230,000 clones, about nine tenths occurring once. Input material: peripheral blood. The origin of the receptors is a man aged 30-40 years who had recovered from COVID-19. Each CDR3 is given with its conserved first and last residue. D genes are given only for firm matches. Expanded clones get a size class; other rows say once, few or many, or leave the size out.

J gene | clone size | V gene | D gene | CDR3 protein | CDR3 DNA
TRBJ1-6 | few | TRBV16 | . | CASSQASQGANSPLHF | TGTGCCAGCAGCCAAGCATCCCAGGGCGCGAATTCACCCCTCCACTTT
TRBJ1-5 | . | TRBV18 | TRBD1 | CASSQGDPGQGFVQPQHF | TGTGCCAGCTCACAAGGTGATCCTGGACAGGGTTTTGTTCAGCCCCAGCATTTT
TRBJ1-2 | . | TRBV5-6 | TRBD1 | CASRGTAGGNHYYGYTF | TGTGCCAGCAGAGGGACAGCCGGGGGAAACCATTACTATGGCTACACCTTC
TRBJ1-5 | . | TRBV3-1/TRBV3-2 | . | CASSQSVQQPQHF | TGTGCCAGCAGCCAAAGCGTCCAGCAGCCCCAGCATTTT
TRBJ1-4 | . | TRBV6-5 | . | CASRQPGFKSEKLFF | TGTGCCAGCAGACAACCGGGATTTAAAAGTGAAAAACTGTTTTTT
TRBJ2-2 | . | TRBV27 | . | CASSFGATLPFGGELFF | TGTGCCAGCAGTTTTGGGGCAACCCTACCTTTCGGCGGGGAGCTGTTTTTT
TRBJ2-7 | . | TRBV7-8 | . | CASSPQYEQYF | TGTGCCAGCAGCCCGCAGTACGAGCAGTACTTC
TRBJ1-2 | . | TRBV10-3 | . | CAISQGLGYTF | TGTGCCATCAGCCAGGGACTTGGCTACACCTTC
TRBJ1-2 | . | TRBV7-2 | . | CASSLGTDFGGYTF | TGTGCCAGCAGCTTAGGGACAGATTTCGGGGGCTACACCTTC
TRBJ1-1 | . | TRBV6-5 | TRBD1 | CAVRGMGTEAFF | TGTGCCGTCAGGGGGATGGGCACTGAAGCTTTCTTT
TRBJ2-1 | few | TRBV3-1/TRBV3-2 | . | CASSHARGTSYNEQFF | TGTGCCAGCAGCCACGCTCGGGGGACCTCCTACAATGAGCAGTTCTTC
TRBJ1-3 | once | TRBV6-5 | . | CASRTDRLSGNTIYF | TGTGCCAGCCGGACAGACCGCCTCTCTGGAAACACCATATATTTT
TRBJ2-7 | . | TRBV12-3/TRBV12-4 | . | CASTLGAGEQYF | TGTGCCAGCACCTTGGGGGCAGGCGAGCAGTACTTC
TRBJ2-1 | . | TRBV10-3 | TRBD2 | CAISASGGLHNEQFF | TGTGCCATCAGTGCAAGCGGGGGGCTCCACAATGAGCAGTTCTTC
TRBJ2-4 | . | TRBV7-8 | . | CASSLRLAQNIQYF | TGTGCCAGCAGCTTGCGGCTAGCCCAAAACATTCAGTACTTC
TRBJ1-4 | . | TRBV13 | . | CASSTQAGYEKLFF | TGTGCCAGCAGCACCCAGGCGGGGTACGAAAAACTGTTTTTT
TRBJ1-2 | . | TRBV7-2 | TRBD1 | CASSPRTGADYGYTF | TGTGCCAGCAGCCCCCGGACAGGGGCGGACTATGGCTACACCTTC
TRBJ2-3 | . | TRBV30 | . | CAWRVLRGQDTQYF | TGTGCCTGGAGGGTCCTGCGGGGTCAAGATACGCAGTATTTT
TRBJ1-6 | . | TRBV4-3 | . | CASSQSQGLISPLHF | TGCGCCAGCAGCCAAAGTCAGGGATTAATTTCACCCCTCCACTTT
TRBJ1-1 | . | TRBV7-6 | . | CACGVNTEAFF | TGTGCGTGTGGAGTGAACACTGAAGCTTTCTTT
TRBJ1-2 | . | TRBV19 | . | CASSQPSLTTNYGYTF | TGTGCCAGTAGTCAGCCCTCCTTGACAACTAACTATGGCTACACCTTC
TRBJ1-2 | . | TRBV6-5 | TRBD1 | CASSYIGGLTGNGYTF | TGTGCCAGCAGTTACATAGGGGGTCTGACAGGGAATGGCTACACCTTC
TRBJ2-1 | once | TRBV4-3 | . | CASSQSDFGEQFF | TGCGCCAGCAGCCAGTCGGACTTCGGAGAGCAGTTCTTC
TRBJ2-1 | . | TRBV4-3 | . | CASSQERLGMGQFF | TGCGCCAGCAGCCAAGAAAGGCTAGGTATGGGGCAGTTCTTC
TRBJ1-2 | . | TRBV25-1 | . | CASSVTGNYGYTF | TGTGCCAGCAGTGTAACAGGGAACTATGGCTACACCTTC
TRBJ1-5 | . | TRBV12-3/TRBV12-4 | TRBD1 | CASNRGQPQHF | TGTGCCAGCAACAGGGGTCAGCCCCAGCATTTT
TRBJ1-1 | once | TRBV7-9 | . | CASSLAQSSLTGTEAFF | TGTGCCAGCAGCTTAGCGCAGTCCTCTCTGACGGGCACTGAAGCTTTCTTT
TRBJ1-2 | . | TRBV20-1 | . | CSVTDGVGYTF | TGCAGTGTCACAGACGGGGTTGGCTACACCTTC
TRBJ2-3 | once | TRBV19 | TRBD2 | CASQLAAITDTQYF | TGTGCCAGTCAACTAGCGGCCATCACAGATACGCAGTATTTT
TRBJ2-1 | once | TRBV5-4 | . | CASSLPSNEQFF | TGTGCCAGCAGCTTGCCTAGCAATGAGCAGTTCTTC
TRBJ2-6 | . | TRBV5-8 | . | CASSLMRVAGANVLTF | TGTGCCAGCAGCTTGATGCGGGTTGCTGGGGCCAACGTCCTGACTTTC
TRBJ2-3 | . | TRBV3-1/TRBV3-2 | . | CASSLQTHAWRDTQYF | TGTGCCAGCAGCCTCCAGACACACGCGTGGAGGGATACGCAGTATTTT
TRBJ2-3 | . | TRBV24-1 | TRBD2 | CATSDSDGTSGGTDTQYF | TGTGCCACCAGTGATTCGGACGGGACTAGCGGGGGAACAGATACGCAGTATTTT
TRBJ2-7 | . | TRBV11-2 | . | CASSLGAEVAFSYEQYF | TGTGCCAGCAGCTTAGGAGCTGAAGTAGCCTTCTCCTACGAGCAGTACTTC
TRBJ2-5 | . | TRBV6-5 | . | CASSYSTGLQETQYF | TGTGCCAGCAGTTACTCGACGGGTCTCCAAGAGACCCAGTACTTC
TRBJ2-7 | . | TRBV2 | . | CASDSSYEQYF | TGTGCCAGCGACAGCTCCTACGAGCAGTACTTC
TRBJ2-3 | . | TRBV10-3 | . | CAISESRDTDTQYF | TGTGCCATCAGTGAGAGCCGGGACACAGATACGCAGTATTTT
TRBJ1-1 | . | TRBV6-4 | . | CASSDTAGGTEAFF | TGTGCCAGCAGTGACACGGCAGGAGGCACTGAAGCTTTCTTT
TRBJ1-3 | . | TRBV11-2 | TRBD1 | CASSFGGGYGNTIYF | TGTGCCAGCAGCTTTGGAGGGGGCTATGGAAACACCATATATTTT
TRBJ2-6 | once | TRBV23-1 | TRBD1 | CASNTGTATSGANVLTF | TGCGCCAGCAATACCGGGACAGCAACCTCTGGGGCCAACGTCCTGACTTTC
TRBJ2-6 | . | TRBV27 | . | CASSLSQDISLYGANVLTF | TGTGCCAGCAGTTTATCGCAGGATATTTCTCTATATGGGGCCAACGTCCTGACTTTC
TRBJ2-3 | . | TRBV6-5 | TRBD2 | CASSLAGPYTDTQYF | TGTGCCAGCAGCCTAGCGGGGCCCTACACAGATACGCAGTATTTT
TRBJ2-7 | . | TRBV29-1 | TRBD1 | CSVIGQGEMSYEQYF | TGCAGCGTTATAGGACAGGGGGAGATGTCCTACGAGCAGTACTTC
TRBJ1-5 | . | TRBV18 | . | CASSPSITGGKGQPQHF | TGTGCCAGCTCACCATCTATTACGGGGGGAAAAGGTCAGCCCCAGCATTTT
TRBJ2-5 | once | TRBV24-1 | . | CATSDLGDTGETQYF | TGTGCCACCAGTGATTTGGGGGACACCGGAGAGACCCAGTACTTC
TRBJ2-5 | . | TRBV7-8 | . | CASSLGTGRETQYF | TGTGCCAGCAGCTTAGGTACAGGTCGGGAGACCCAGTACTTC
TRBJ2-5 | few | TRBV5-1 | TRBD1 | CASRDRVHETQYF | TGCGCCAGCAGAGACAGGGTTCATGAGACCCAGTACTTC
TRBJ1-5 | . | TRBV12-5 | TRBD1 | CASGQGQGEGQPQHF | TGTGCTAGTGGCCAAGGACAGGGGGAGGGACAGCCCCAGCATTTT
TRBJ2-7 | . | TRBV5-1 | . | CASSLVQGSQYEQYF | TGCGCCAGCAGCTTGGTTCAGGGCTCCCAGTACGAGCAGTACTTC
TRBJ2-3 | . | TRBV9 | . | CASSVRGTITDTQYF | TGTGCCAGCAGCGTAAGGGGGACTATCACAGATACGCAGTATTTT
TRBJ1-1 | . | TRBV19 | . | CASSIVRGGTEAFF | TGTGCCAGTAGTATAGTGAGGGGGGGGACTGAAGCTTTCTTT
TRBJ1-5 | . | TRBV5-5 | . | CASSLGGLSNQPQHF | TGTGCCAGCAGCTTGGGGGGACTAAGCAATCAGCCCCAGCATTTT
TRBJ2-7 | . | TRBV29-1 | . | CSAFQGHGAYEQYF | TGCAGCGCCTTTCAGGGACACGGGGCCTACGAGCAGTACTTC
TRBJ1-1 | once | TRBV4-1 | TRBD1 | CASSQDPGTGGPNTEAFF | TGCGCCAGCAGCCAAGATCCCGGGACAGGGGGACCGAACACTGAAGCTTTCTTT
TRBJ2-3 | . | TRBV5-8 | TRBD2 | CASSLAGEAGWGADTQYF | TGTGCCAGCAGCTTGGCTGGAGAAGCGGGATGGGGGGCAGATACGCAGTATTTT
TRBJ2-3 | . | TRBV6-1 | TRBD2 | CASSEGLATDTQYF | TGTGCCAGCAGTGAAGGACTAGCGACAGATACGCAGTATTTT
TRBJ1-3 | once | TRBV7-8 | . | CASSLPAGLSGNTIYF | TGTGCCAGCAGCTTACCAGCAGGCCTCTCTGGAAACACCATATATTTT